The 9 T cell receptor beta chains presented below share a single source sample, sequenced in a study of early T cells in non-severe SARS-CoV-2 infection. TCRdb used MiXCR to reprocess the 5' RACE reads, holding one entry per CDR3 protein. There are 50,000 to 70,000 distinct CDR3 sequences in the sample; roughly an eighth occur only once, and 1.3% to 1.5% lies in the top ten. Input material: whole blood. The receptors shown here come from an adult who was a healthcare worker with PCR-confirmed SARS-CoV-2 infection or an uninfected control (not recorded which).

There are a few counts of this clonotype. This chain connects TRBV7-9 to TRBJ2-1, with D possibly being TRBD1 (5 bases). The CDR3 runs to 15 residues. Germline CDR1 reads SEHNR; CDR2 reads FQNEAQ (reference sequence). V was trimmed by 1 base and J by 6 bases, leaving 13 bases between them. The CDR3 DNA sequence: TGTGCCAGCAGCTTAGGGGGCGCCCTCGTCAATGAGCAGTTCTTC. Protein product: CASSLGGALVNEQFF.

The chain carries TRBV7-2 and TRBJ2-7; D remains unclear. Trimming took off 1 base at V and 5 bases at J, with 12 bases between the two ends. The germline gives CDR1 SGHTA, CDR2 FQGNSA. CDR3 length: 14 residues. As DNA, the CDR3 is TGTGCCAGCAGCTTAGGGTACATAGGCGACGAGCAGTACTTC. This encodes CASSLGYIGDEQYF.

This clonotype showed up just a few times. The chain couples TRBV10-2 to TRBJ1-4, with D possibly matching TRBD1 (6 bases). The germline CDR1 and CDR2 sequences are WSHSY and SAAADI. The V and J ends lost 6 bases and 5 bases respectively, with 13 bases between them. This CDR3 has 14 amino acids. Here the CDR3 DNA reads TGCGCCAGCAGGGGGGCAGGCCCGAATGAAAAACTGTTTTTT. Protein: CASRGAGPNEKLFF.

The chain couples TRBV9 to TRBJ1-6; D gene ambiguous. Germline CDR1 is SGDLS and CDR2 is YYNGEE. The CDR3 extends over 17 amino acids. V shed 0 bases and J shed 7 bases, with 17 bases lying between them. This CDR3 is CASSVVDTLLGNSPLHF. Written as DNA, the CDR3 is TGTGCCAGCAGCGTAGTCGACACCCTTTTGGGAAATTCACCCCTCCACTTT.

This clonotype has at least ten counts. The chain couples TRBV6-1 to TRBJ1-3; D unclear. Trimming took off 3 bases at V and 2 bases at J, with 11 bases between the two ends. The CDR3 length is 15 residues. CDR1 is MNHNS and CDR2 is SASEGT in the germline V gene. The CDR3 here is CASSEPRGTGNTIYF. CDR3 sequence (DNA): TGTGCCAGCAGTGAGCCCCGGGGAACTGGAAACACCATATATTTT.

This clonotype turned up a few times. The chain couples TRBV12-3 or TRBV12-4 to TRBJ2-1; D is perhaps TRBD1 (6 bases). The CDR3 runs to 12 residues. V lost 6 bases, J lost 4 bases, and 7 bases lay in between. The DNA for the CDR3 is TGTGCCAGCAGCCAGGGGTACAATGAGCAGTTCTTC. It yields the protein CASSQGYNEQFF.

This clonotype appeared a few times. The chain recombines TRBV5-5 with TRBJ2-7; D possibly corresponds to TRBD2 (7 bases). The CDR3 consists of 14 residues. The germline V gene has CDR1 SGHKS and CDR2 YYEKEE (reference sequence). Deletions cut 2 bases from V and 5 bases from J, with 14 bases between. The CDR3 loop is CASSLRRGGHEQYF. In DNA, the CDR3 is TGTGCCAGCAGCTTAAGGCGCGGGGGCCACGAGCAGTACTTC.

This clonotype was counted between two and nine times. The chain has TRBV29-1 and TRBJ2-7; D gene uncertain. This CDR3 comprises 11 residues. V was trimmed by 4 bases and J by 1 base, leaving 5 bases between them. Germline V CDR1 and CDR2: SQVTM, ANQGSEA. This CDR3 is CSVAVSYEQYF. CDR3 DNA: TGCAGCGTTGCGGTTTCCTACGAGCAGTACTTC.

This clonotype was counted only a few times. The rearrangement uses TRBV7-2 and TRBJ1-1, with D hard to call. V lost 5 bases and J 5 bases, leaving 12 bases between the germline ends. The germline V gene encodes CDR1 SGHTA and CDR2 FQGNSA. The CDR3 is 13 residues long. CDR3 loop: CASSLMVATEAFF. The CDR3 nucleotides read TGTGCCAGCAGCCTTATGGTAGCAACTGAAGCTTTCTTT.